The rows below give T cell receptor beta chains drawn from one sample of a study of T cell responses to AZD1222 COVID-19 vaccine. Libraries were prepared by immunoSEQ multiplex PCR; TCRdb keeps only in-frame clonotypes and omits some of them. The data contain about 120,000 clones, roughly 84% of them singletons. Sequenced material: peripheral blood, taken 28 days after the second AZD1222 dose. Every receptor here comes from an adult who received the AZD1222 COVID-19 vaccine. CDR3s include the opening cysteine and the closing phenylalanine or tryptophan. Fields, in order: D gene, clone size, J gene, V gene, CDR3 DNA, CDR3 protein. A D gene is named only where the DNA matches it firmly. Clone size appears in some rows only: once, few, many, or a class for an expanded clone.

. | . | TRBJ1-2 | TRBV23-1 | TGCGCCAGCAGTCAATTAGGGGGGTATAAATTCGGCTATGGCTACACCTTC | CASSQLGGYKFGYGYTF
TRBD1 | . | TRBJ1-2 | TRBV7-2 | TGTGCCAGCACCATACAGGGGTACGGCTACACCTTC | CASTIQGYGYTF
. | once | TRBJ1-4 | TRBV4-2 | TGTGCCAGCAGCCAAGAGGGGGGAGGGACTAATGAAAAACTGTTTTTT | CASSQEGGGTNEKLFF
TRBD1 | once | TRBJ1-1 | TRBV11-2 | TGTGCCAGCAGCTTAGTTGGGACAGGCGGGACTGAAGCTTTCTTT | CASSLVGTGGTEAFF
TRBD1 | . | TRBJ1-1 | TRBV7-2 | TGTGCCAGCAGCTCCGGACAGGCGACTGAAGCTTTCTTT | CASSSGQATEAFF
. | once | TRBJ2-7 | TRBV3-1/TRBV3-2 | TGTGCCAGCAGCCATCCCGGGCCCCCTAGGAACGAGCAGTACTTC | CASSHPGPPRNEQYF
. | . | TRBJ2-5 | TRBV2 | TGTGCCGGGGGGTACCAAGAGACCCAGTACTTC | CAGGYQETQYF
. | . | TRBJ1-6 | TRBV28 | TGTGCCAGCAGTCGGGGGGTGTCACCCCTCCACTTT | CASSRGVSPLHF
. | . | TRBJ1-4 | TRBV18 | TGTGCCAGCTCACTGAGCCTTACAACTAATGAAAAACTGTTTTTT | CASSLSLTTNEKLFF
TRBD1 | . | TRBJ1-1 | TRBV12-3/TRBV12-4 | TGTGCCAGCAGTTTAGCCAGGGGGTATGAAGCTTTCTTT | CASSLARGYEAFF
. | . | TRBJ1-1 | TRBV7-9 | TGTGCCAGCAGCCCTCGGGCATGGGGCGAACGGGGCACTGAAGCTTTCTTT | CASSPRAWGERGTEAFF
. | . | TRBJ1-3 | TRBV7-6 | TGTGCCAGCAGCTTAGGGACGGGAGGCTCTGGAAACACCATATATTTT | CASSLGTGGSGNTIYF
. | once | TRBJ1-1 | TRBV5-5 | TGTGCCAGCAACGGACGGGACGGGATGAACACTGAAGCTTTCTTT | CASNGRDGMNTEAFF
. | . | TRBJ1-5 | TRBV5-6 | TGTGCCAGCAGCTTGGAGGGACGGCATCAGCCCCAGCATTTT | CASSLEGRHQPQHF
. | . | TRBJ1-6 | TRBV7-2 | TGTGCCAGCAGCTTTAAATCAGGGACCTATAATTCACCCCTCCACTTT | CASSFKSGTYNSPLHF
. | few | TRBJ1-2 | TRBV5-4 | TGTGCCAGCAGCTTTGCGGACGGAGGGCTCTTTGGCTACACCTTC | CASSFADGGLFGYTF
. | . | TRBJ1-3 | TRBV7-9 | TGTGCCAGCAGCTTAGCGCTAAAGGCTCTGGAAAACACCATATATTTT | CASSLALKALENTIYF
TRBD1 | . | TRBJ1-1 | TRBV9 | TGTGCCAGCAGCCTCGGACAGGGGGGGGCTGAAGCTTTCTTT | CASSLGQGGAEAFF
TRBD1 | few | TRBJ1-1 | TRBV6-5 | TGTGCCAGCATCAAAACAGGGGGCGCGGAGGAGCGAGCTTTCTTT | CASIKTGGAEERAFF
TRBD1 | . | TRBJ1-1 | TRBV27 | TGTGCCAGCAGTTTGTCCGGGACAGCTGGCCGGGGGAACGTTTTT | CASSLSGTAGRGNVF
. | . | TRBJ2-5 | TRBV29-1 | TGCAGCGTTGAGACCGTCTGGGCCCAGTACTTC | CSVETVWAQYF